One and the same sample provided the 24 T cell receptor beta chains below, sequenced in a study of T cells in tuberculosis. Here immunoSEQ multiplex PCR was the method, and the copy in TCRdb shows in-frame clones only, minus some. This table has over 40,000 clones, roughly 96% appearing once. Sample: PBMCs. These receptor sequences come from a donor between 10 and 29 years old with latent tuberculosis or without tuberculosis infection.

This chain connects TRBV6-5 to TRBJ2-7; 8 nucleotides match TRBD1. The CDR3 is 15 amino acids. The J segment lost 3 bases and the V segment lost 0 bases, leaving 4 bases of the junction unmatched. Germline V CDR1 and CDR2: MNHEY, SVGAGI. The CDR3 bases are TGTGCCAGCAGTTACTCCGGGACAGGACTCTACGAGCAGTACTTC. It specifies CASSYSGTGLYEQYF.

This rearrangement joins TRBV7-9 to TRBJ2-7; 9 positions match TRBD2. The V gene end was trimmed by 0 bases and the J gene end by 8 bases; junction bases not matched to a gene: 11. CDR1 SEHNR and CDR2 FQNEAQ come from the germline V gene (reference sequence). This CDR3 is built from 16 residues. CDR3: CASSLARLAGEVQQYF. DNA for the CDR3: TGTGCCAGCAGCTTAGCCCGTTTAGCGGGAGAAGTGCAGCAGTACTTC. Filled out from reference TRBV7-9 and TRBJ2-7, the complete variable domain reads DTGVSQNPRHKITKRGQNVTFRCDPISEHNRLYWYRQTLGQGPEFLTYFQNEAQLEKSRLLSDRFSAERPKGSFSTLEIQRTEQGDSAMYLCASSLARLAGEVQQYFGPGTRLTVT.

The chain is built from TRBV30 and TRBJ1-5; D gene uncertain. V lost 2 bases, J lost 4 bases, and 9 bases lay in between. The germline V gene has CDR1 GTSNPN and CDR2 SVGIG (reference sequence). This CDR3 region has 13 residues. The CDR3 is CAWSPDLNQPQHF. Here the CDR3 DNA reads TGTGCCTGGAGTCCAGATTTAAATCAGCCCCAGCATTTT. Filled out from reference TRBV30 and TRBJ1-5, the complete variable domain reads SQTIHQWPATLVQPVGSPLSLECTVEGTSNPNLYWYRQAAGRGLQLLFYSVGIGQISSEVPQNLSASRPQDRQFILSSKKLLLSDSGFYLCAWSPDLNQPQHFGDGTRLSIL.

The V gene is TRBV19, the J gene TRBJ2-4; 10 nucleotides align to TRBD1. The CDR3 is made up of 17 amino acids. V lost 7 bases and J lost 1; bases outside the gene matches: 10. The V gene's germline CDR1 is LNHDA and CDR2 SQIVND (reference sequence). The CDR3 sequence: CASKGTGVALAKNIQYF. In DNA form, the CDR3 reads TGTGCCAGTAAGGGGACAGGGGTCGCCTTGGCCAAAAACATTCAGTACTTC.

This clone was seen once. The CDR3 loop reads CASSSTRQGTVNEQFF. The CDR3 DNA reads TGTGCCAGCAGCTCCACCCGACAGGGGACGGTCAATGAGCAGTTCTTC. This chain uses TRBV7-3 with TRBJ2-1; 8 nucleotides agree with TRBD1. The J segment lost 6 bases and the V segment lost 4 bases, leaving 11 bases of the junction unmatched. The length of the CDR3 is 16 residues. Germline CDR1 and CDR2: SGHTA and FQGTGA.

V gene TRBV9 combines with J gene TRBJ2-7; 9 bases fit TRBD1. Trimming removed 0 bases from V and 3 bases from J; junction bases left unmatched: 4. The CDR3 length is 15 residues. In germline, CDR1 is SGDLS, CDR2 YYNGEE. Here the CDR3 reads CASSVEGTGFYEQYF. CDR3 nucleotide sequence: TGTGCCAGCAGCGTAGAAGGGACAGGGTTCTACGAGCAGTACTTC.

V is TRBV19 and J is TRBJ2-2; D may be TRBD2 (6 bases). This CDR3 spans 18 amino acids. V lost 3 bases, J lost 1 base, and 18 bases lay in between. CDR1 and CDR2 from the germline V gene are LNHDA and SQIVND (reference sequence). The CDR3 coding sequence is TGTGCCAGTAGTATGACCGGGGCGCGGGGATTGAACACCGGGGAGCTGTTTTTT. It is translated as CASSMTGARGLNTGELFF. Filled out from reference TRBV19 and TRBJ2-2, the complete variable domain reads DGGITQSPKYLFRKEGQNVTLSCEQNLNHDAMYWYRQDPGQGLRLIYYSQIVNDFQKGDIAEGYSVSREKKESFPLTVTSAQKNPTAFYLCASSMTGARGLNTGELFFGEGSRLTVL.

The rearrangement links TRBV19 to TRBJ1-3; D gene uncertain. Deletions cut 5 bases from V and 4 bases from J, with 9 bases between. CDR1 is LNHDA and CDR2 is SQIVND in the germline V gene (reference sequence). CDR3 length: 13 amino acids. The CDR3: CASSPSPGNTIYF. Here the CDR3 DNA reads TGTGCCAGTAGTCCGAGTCCGGGAAACACCATATATTTT.

This rearrangement joins TRBV6-5 to TRBJ2-7; tentatively, D is TRBD1 (6 bases). Deletions cut 2 bases from V and 2 bases from J, with 13 bases between. This CDR3 spans 15 amino acids. CDR1 and CDR2 (germline): MNHEY, SVGAGI. CDR3: CASSYQYRAPYEQYF. The CDR3 coding sequence is TGTGCCAGCAGTTACCAATACAGGGCCCCCTACGAGCAGTACTTC.

The V gene is TRBV27, the J gene TRBJ2-7; the match to TRBD2 covers 7 bases. CDR3 size: 13 residues. The germline V gene has CDR1 MNHEY and CDR2 SMNVEV (reference sequence). The V and J ends lost 4 bases and 2 bases, in that order; junction bases with no gene match: 2. The DNA of the CDR3 is TGTGCCAGCAGTTCGGGGGGTACCTACGAGCAGTACTTC. Amino acids: CASSSGGTYEQYF.

The chain combines TRBV6-6 with TRBJ1-5; D might be TRBD1 (5 bases). CDR3 length: 16 residues. The V and J ends lost 6 bases and 2 bases respectively, with 17 bases between them. CDR1 is MNHNY and CDR2 is SVGAGI in the germline V gene (reference sequence). CDR3: CASRPRGGVGNQPQHF. The CDR3, as DNA: TGTGCCAGCAGACCCCGCGGGGGGGTAGGCAATCAGCCCCAGCATTTT.

J is TRBJ1-5 and V is TRBV6-5; D is ambiguous. Germline lookup yields CDR1 MNHEY and CDR2 SVGAGI. With 5 bases removed from V and 0 bases from J, the gap between germline ends came to 11 bases. The CDR3 covers 15 residues. The CDR3 DNA is TGTGCCAGCAGTCCAGGCAGGTATAGCAATCAGCCCCAGCATTTT. Protein product: CASSPGRYSNQPQHF.

The chain links TRBV5-1 to TRBJ2-7; the match to TRBD1 covers 10 bases. CDR3 length equals 15 residues. Germline CDR1 reads SGHRS; CDR2 reads YFSETQ. V shed 0 bases and J 7 bases; nucleotides not matched to a gene: 7. The CDR3 DNA reads TGCGCCAGCAGCTTGGATGGACAGGGGGTTTATGAGCAGTACTTC. Translation: CASSLDGQGVYEQYF.

The chain employs TRBV10-3 and TRBJ2-3; possibly TRBD2 for D (6 bases). The CDR3 covers 15 residues. V was clipped by 3 bases and J by 2 bases, with 12 bases between them. CDR1 and CDR2 (germline): ENHRY, SYGVKD. As DNA, the CDR3 is TGTGCCATCAGTGAAGGGGAGGTGAACACAGATACGCAGTATTTT. Protein sequence: CAISEGEVNTDTQYF.

In its sample, this clone was seen once. The chain couples TRBV6-5 to TRBJ1-1; D is perhaps TRBD1 (6 bases). V lost 6 bases to trimming and J lost 6 bases, with 11 bases between them. The CDR3 sequence is 12 residues long. The V gene's germline CDR1 is MNHEY and CDR2 SVGAGI. Here the CDR3 reads CASSSTGSEAFF. The CDR3, as DNA: TGTGCCAGCAGCTCTACAGGGTCTGAAGCTTTCTTT.

This clone was seen a single time. The V call is TRBV15, the J call TRBJ2-1; 8 bases line up with TRBD2. The CDR3 extends over 17 amino acids. Germline trimming cut 4 bases from V and 4 bases from J; bases unmatched to any gene: 12. The germline gives CDR1 LNHNV, CDR2 YYDKDF (reference sequence). CDR3 sequence (DNA): TGTGCCACCAGCAAGTCTCGTAGCGGGGCGACTTACAATGAGCAGTTCTTC. It specifies CATSKSRSGATYNEQFF. Variable domain in full (rest from reference TRBV15 and TRBJ2-1): DAMVIQNPRYQVTQFGKPVTLSCSQTLNHNVMYWYQQKSSQAPKLLFHYYDKDFNNEADTPDNFQSRRPNTSFCFLDIRSPGLGDTAMYLCATSKSRSGATYNEQFFGPGTRLTVL.

V and J are TRBV2 and TRBJ2-7; 14 bases agree with TRBD2. The CDR3 length is 14 residues. Germline CDR1 is SNHLY and CDR2 is FYNNEI. With V trimmed by 7 bases and J by 3 bases, 2 bases remained unmatched. The CDR3 here is CASTGLAGGYEQYF. The CDR3 DNA reads as TGTGCCAGCACCGGACTAGCGGGGGGCTACGAGCAGTACTTC.

Turning to this clone: One end of the junction fails to match germline, which may point to a read error. This chain uses TRBV6-6 with TRBJ2-5; the match to TRBD1 covers 7 bases. The length of the CDR3 is 14 residues. Germline values: CDR1 MNHNY, CDR2 SVGAGI (reference sequence). The CDR3 here is CASGYRDSWETQYF. CDR3 nucleotide sequence: TGTGCCAGCGGTTACCGGGACAGCTGGGAGACCCAGTACTTC.

CDR3 loop: CASSWGQGANEQYF. In DNA, the CDR3 is TGTGCCAGCAGCTGGGGGCAGGGAGCCAACGAGCAGTACTTC. The chain joins TRBV27 to TRBJ2-7; the D gene is possibly TRBD1 (6 bases). Per the germline V gene, CDR1 is MNHEY and CDR2 is SMNVEV (reference sequence). The germline V and J ends were trimmed by 6 bases and 5 bases, with 17 bases remaining between them. The CDR3 covers 14 residues.

This chain uses TRBV2 with TRBJ1-2; the D gene is possibly TRBD1 (5 bases). Germline CDR1 is SNHLY and CDR2 is FYNNEI. Between the trimmed V and J ends, which lost 7 bases and 0 bases, there was a span of 15 bases. The CDR3 contains 15 residues. The CDR3 DNA reads TGTGCCAGCATTAGACAGCCACCAGCTAACTATGGCTACACCTTC. Amino acid sequence: CASIRQPPANYGYTF. Variable domain in full (rest from reference TRBV2 and TRBJ1-2): EPEVTQTPSHQVTQMGQEVILRCVPISNHLYFYWYRQILGQKVEFLVSFYNNEISEKSEIFDDQFSVERPDGSNFTLKIRSTKLEDSAMYFCASIRQPPANYGYTFGSGTRLTVV.

This chain joins TRBV5-1 and TRBJ2-1; D is unclear. Germline CDR1 and CDR2: SGHRS and YFSETQ. This CDR3 spans 13 amino acids. The germline V and J ends were trimmed by 5 bases and 4 bases, with 10 bases remaining between them. This CDR3 is CASRFSVYNEQFF. CDR3 sequence (DNA): TGCGCCAGCAGGTTCTCAGTTTACAATGAGCAGTTCTTC.

This chain joins TRBV19 and TRBJ1-5; TRBD1 matches at 7 bases. Per germline, CDR1 LNHDA and CDR2 SQIVND (reference sequence). This CDR3 has 15 amino acids. Trimming took 6 bases from V and 0 from J; bases not matched to a gene: 5. The CDR3 is CASRPTGDSNQPQHF. The CDR3 DNA sequence: TGTGCCAGTAGACCCACAGGGGATAGCAATCAGCCCCAGCATTTT.

The chain uses TRBV30 and TRBJ1-1, with D possibly being TRBD1 (6 bases). The CDR3 is 11 amino acids. CDR1 GTSNPN and CDR2 SVGIG come from the germline V gene (reference sequence). V was shortened by 4 bases and J by 7 bases, with 10 bases between the two germline ends. The CDR3 loop is CAWTRGGEAFF. The CDR3 DNA is TGTGCCTGGACGAGGGGGGGTGAAGCTTTCTTT. The full variable domain, its missing parts supplied by reference TRBV30 and TRBJ1-1, is SQTIHQWPATLVQPVGSPLSLECTVEGTSNPNLYWYRQAAGRGLQLLFYSVGIGQISSEVPQNLSASRPQDRQFILSSKKLLLSDSGFYLCAWTRGGEAFFGQGTRLTVV.

The chain couples TRBV19 to TRBJ2-7; 10 bases are a match to TRBD1. Germline V lookup: CDR1 LNHDA, CDR2 SQIVND (reference sequence). V lost 3 bases, J lost 3 bases, and 5 bases stayed unmatched. The CDR3 is made up of 15 amino acids. CDR3 region: CASSMGTGDFYEQYF. As DNA, the CDR3 is TGTGCCAGTAGTATGGGGACAGGGGACTTCTACGAGCAGTACTTC.